The source of this T cell receptor (beta chain) is a study of shared clonotypes between healthy human individuals. As for the study in general: Researchers assigned three CD4 naive, three CD4 memory, two CD8 naive and one CD8 memory plate to each donor. Study outcomes and limitations: Memory subsets had estimated richness that was generally smaller than that of naive subsets.

Note on this clone: Its antigen is undetermined.

CDR3 length: 11 amino acids. CDR1 is MNHNY and CDR2 is SVGAGI in the germline V gene (reference sequence). Some 30,000 T cell genomes, or 200 ng DNA, went into the sorted-subset replicate PCRs. Clones were sequenced by immunoSEQ multiplex PCR, and TCRdb holds only the in-frame ones, with some missing. The sample holds 650,000 to 750,000 clones, about two thirds seen once. This chain connects TRBV6-6 to TRBJ2-7, with a tentative D call TRBD1 (5 bases). This clonotype originated in a woman in her twenties or thirties in good health. Sequenced material: memory CD4+ T cells sorted from blood. Subset indicated: CD45RA-negative fraction. DNA of the CDR3: TGTGCGTCCAGGGATAACTACGAGCAGTACTTC. Its protein product is CASRDNYEQYF.